This T cell receptor beta chain was recovered during a study of regulatory T cells in long-lasting Graves disease. The CDR3 is 16 residues long, ends included. Germline V CDR1 and CDR2: MNHNS, SASEGT. As to time point: newly diagnosed GD, antithyroid drugs for less than 3 months. The TCR library was made from RNA extracted from PBMCs. Building the TCR beta libraries relied on iRepertoire HTBI primers, and CDR3 regions underwent Arm-PCR. TCRdb called the multiplex PCR reads again in MiXCR, with one record for every CDR3 protein. The table has approximately 310,000 distinct CDR3 sequences, approximately 20% seen once. This clonotype showed up just a few times. The DNA is omitted, as the CDR3 cannot be located on it reliably, and the CDR3 follows TCRdb's listing.

Sequences were derived from peripheral blood mononuclear cells (PBMCs), sampled at new diagnosis, from a patient treated with antithyroid drugs. This clonotype was sampled from a female donor with Graves disease. The rearrangement uses TRBV6-1 and TRBJ2-1; the D call of TRBD1 is as the table states it, not checked on the DNA. The CDR3 loop is CASSTSTGSAYNEQFF.